This TCR beta chain came from a study of low-dose radiotherapy and immunotherapy resistance in tumors. The CDR3 totals 16 residues. TRAV and TRBV primers primed cDNA for both TCRalpha and TCRbeta. Over about 18 PCR cycles, TCRs were amplified from a constant-region primer and V-primer adapter. Each CDR3 protein gets one entry after TCRdb re-called the reads with MiXCR. The top ten hold less than 7.5% of the sample, which has around 58,000 distinct CDR3 sequences, 20% to 25% seen once. Time point in this sample: after trial treatment. Treatment given: LDRT plus nivolumab, ipilimumab, low-dose cyclophosphamide and aspirin (RACIN trial). Advanced solid tumors lacking tumor-infiltrating lymphocytes characterized eligible patients.

The sequencing used PBMCs, collected after low-dose radiotherapy plus immunotherapy. The receptor was derived from a male donor with prostate cancer. V and J are TRBV21-1 and TRBJ2-7; TRBD1 is the table's D call, not checked against the DNA. TRBV21-1 is an annotated pseudogene. This CDR3 is CASSRNTGTVAYEQYF. DNA of the CDR3: TGTGCCAGCAGCCGAAACACGGGGACAGTAGCCTACGAGCAGTACTTC.